The 27 T cell receptor beta chains listed next were all sequenced from one sample in a study of blood T cell repertoires in COVID-19. Generated by immunoSEQ multiplex PCR, the TCRdb table keeps only in-frame clones and is missing some. The sample carries roughly 240,000 clones, around four fifths recorded once. The sample consisted of peripheral blood. The receptors shown here come from a man aged 60 to 75 who had recovered from COVID-19.

The rearrangement uses TRBV5-1 and TRBJ1-1, with 7 positions matching TRBD1. The germline gives CDR1 SGHRS, CDR2 YFSETQ. This CDR3 region has 16 residues. V was pared by 4 bases and J by 0 bases, with 9 bases of the junction left unmatched. Here the CDR3 DNA reads TGCGCCAGCAGCCAGACCCCGACAGGGATGAACACTGAAGCTTTCTTT. It codes for CASSQTPTGMNTEAFF.

This sequence joins TRBV5-6 and TRBJ2-7, with 9 bases aligning to TRBD2. Germline V gene data show CDR1 as SGHDT and CDR2 as YYEEEE. Trimming cost V 4 bases and J 6 bases; bases outside gene matches: 11. The CDR3 extends over 15 amino acids. CDR3 region: CASSQRLAVGREQYF. CDR3 nucleotides: TGTGCCAGCAGCCAGAGACTAGCGGTGGGTCGCGAGCAGTACTTC.

The gene calls are TRBV7-9 and TRBJ2-2; the match to TRBD1 covers 12 bases. Germline V lookup: CDR1 SEHNR, CDR2 FQNEAQ (reference sequence). The CDR3 loop spans 16 amino acids. V gave up 4 bases and J gave up 6 bases; unmatched junction bases: 6. The CDR3 is CASSSGQGAFAGELFF. CDR3 bases: TGTGCCAGCAGCTCGGGACAGGGGGCTTTCGCCGGGGAGCTGTTTTTT. Filled out from reference TRBV7-9 and TRBJ2-2, the complete variable domain reads DTGVSQNPRHKITKRGQNVTFRCDPISEHNRLYWYRQTLGQGPEFLTYFQNEAQLEKSRLLSDRFSAERPKGSFSTLEIQRTEQGDSAMYLCASSSGQGAFAGELFFGEGSRLTVL.

For the CDR3, the DNA is TGTGCCAGCAGCAAAGTGTGTATGTGCAGAAGCTCCTATAATTCACCCCTCCACTTT. Protein product: CASSKVCMCRSSYNSPLHF. The rearrangement joins TRBV21-1 to TRBJ1-6; TRBD1 is the table's D call, not checked against the DNA. TRBV21-1 is a pseudogene. The CDR3 contains 19 residues.

This rearrangement joins TRBV18 to TRBJ1-2; no clear D gene. Looked up from germline, CDR1 is KGHSH and CDR2 is LQKENI. V dropped 3 bases and J dropped 0 bases, with 11 bases sitting between them. This CDR3 spans 15 amino acids. In nucleotides, the CDR3 is TGTGCCAGCTCACCCGGCCGGGAAGCTAACTATGGCTACACCTTC. Amino acids: CASSPGREANYGYTF.

The chain is built from TRBV5-1 and TRBJ1-5; 10 bases are a match to TRBD1. Trimming at V came to 2 bases and at J to 7 bases, leaving 6 bases not matched to a gene. The CDR3 runs 15 residues. Germline V CDR1 and CDR2: SGHRS, YFSETQ. CDR3 in amino acids: CASSFGTGARQPQHF. The DNA of the CDR3 is TGCGCCAGCAGCTTCGGGACAGGGGCGCGGCAGCCCCAGCATTTT.

The chain has TRBV27 and TRBJ1-5, with 7 bases fitting TRBD1. CDR3 length equals 15 residues. Germline assignment: CDR1 MNHEY and CDR2 SMNVEV (reference sequence). V lost 6 bases to trimming and J lost 0 bases; unmatched junction nucleotides: 5. DNA of the CDR3: TGTGCCAGCAGGACAGGGTTGTATAGCAATCAGCCCCAGCATTTT. The encoded protein is CASRTGLYSNQPQHF.

V is TRBV19 and J is TRBJ2-3; 7 bases are shared with TRBD2. V shed 0 bases, J shed 3 bases, and the junction held 3 bases outside the gene matches. Germline CDR1 LNHDA, CDR2 SQIVND (reference sequence). The CDR3 has 15 residues. The CDR3 protein is CASSIDLGGTDTQYF. DNA of the CDR3: TGTGCCAGTAGTATAGATCTGGGGGGGACAGATACGCAGTATTTT.

The chain links TRBV5-4 to TRBJ1-2; 7 bases are a match to TRBD1. The V segment lost 3 bases and the J segment 0 bases; nucleotides outside the gene matches: 8. The CDR3 length is 16 residues. The germline CDR1 and CDR2 sequences are SGHNT and YYREEE (reference sequence). The CDR3 region has the DNA TGTGCCAGCAGCTCGCCTCGACAGGGACCTAACTATGGCTACACCTTC. Translation gives CASSSPRQGPNYGYTF. The whole variable domain, filled in from reference TRBV5-4 and TRBJ1-2, reads ETGVTQSPTHLIKTRGQQVTLRCSSQSGHNTVSWYQQALGQGPQFIFQYYREEENGRGNFPPRFSGLQFPNYSSELNVNALELDDSALYLCASSSPRQGPNYGYTFGSGTRLTVV.

This clone has just a few counts. The rearrangement links TRBV5-5 to TRBJ2-7; TRBD1 is a possible D gene (5 bases). Germline V gene sequence: CDR1 SGHKS, CDR2 YYEKEE (reference sequence). Trimming stripped 2 bases from V and 2 bases from J, with 14 bases between. This CDR3 has 15 residues. The CDR3 coding sequence is TGTGCCAGCAGCTTCGCGGCAGGGTATCCCTACGAGCAGTACTTC. It yields the protein CASSFAAGYPYEQYF.

This clone was seen more than once but under ten times. The V gene is TRBV19, the J gene TRBJ1-6, with a tentative D call TRBD1 (6 bases). CDR3 size: 15 residues. Looked up from germline, CDR1 is LNHDA and CDR2 is SQIVND (reference sequence). The V and J ends lost 5 bases and 7 bases respectively, with 15 bases between them. The CDR3 nucleotides are TGTGCCAGTAGTCCCCTGGACAGAGGGAATTCACCCCTCCACTTT. Protein sequence: CASSPLDRGNSPLHF. Filled out from reference TRBV19 and TRBJ1-6, the complete variable domain reads DGGITQSPKYLFRKEGQNVTLSCEQNLNHDAMYWYRQDPGQGLRLIYYSQIVNDFQKGDIAEGYSVSREKKESFPLTVTSAQKNPTAFYLCASSPLDRGNSPLHFGNGTRLTVT.

The J gene is TRBJ2-3, the V gene TRBV5-1, with 8 bases identical to TRBD1. CDR3 length: 15 residues. The germline gives CDR1 SGHRS, CDR2 YFSETQ. V shed 4 bases and J 5 bases; nucleotides not matched to a gene: 9. This CDR3 reads CASSPPTGVGDTQYF. CDR3 bases: TGCGCCAGCAGCCCGCCGACAGGGGTGGGAGATACGCAGTATTTT.

This clone turned up a few times. The chain couples TRBV7-6 to TRBJ2-3; tentative D call: TRBD2 (6 bases). Trimming stripped 0 bases from V and 4 bases from J, with 14 bases between. Germline lookup yields CDR1 SGHVS and CDR2 FNYEAQ. This CDR3 is built from 16 residues. CDR3 protein: CASSLAGGMVSDTQYF. For the CDR3, the DNA is TGTGCCAGCAGCTTAGCGGGGGGTATGGTATCAGATACGCAGTATTTT.

The chain joins TRBV3-1 (or the pseudogene TRBV3-2) to TRBJ2-7; a weak D match, TRBD1 (6 bases). The CDR3 spans 15 residues. Trimming removed 1 base at V and 6 bases at J, with 16 bases between. The germline CDR1 and CDR2 sequences are LGHDT and YNNKEL (reference sequence). The CDR3 protein is CASSQGSNRVAEQYF. In DNA, the CDR3 is TGTGCCAGCAGCCAAGGGTCGAACAGGGTGGCCGAGCAGTACTTC.

This clone showed up just a few times. The chain couples TRBV19 to TRBJ1-5, with D possibly being TRBD1 (5 bases). The germline gives CDR1 LNHDA, CDR2 SQIVND (reference sequence). V dropped 10 bases and J dropped 9 bases, with 22 bases sitting between them. The CDR3 has 14 amino acids. CDR3 nucleotide sequence: TGTGCCACACACCCTGGGTCTTGGGGCCGGCCCCAGCATTTT. The encoded protein is CATHPGSWGRPQHF.

The rearrangement uses TRBV2 and TRBJ2-3; D uncertain. The CDR3 runs to 14 residues. V was shortened by 6 bases and J by 0 bases, with 10 bases between the two germline ends. CDR1 is SNHLY, CDR2 FYNNEI, per germline. CDR3 amino acids: CASSDMGSTDTQYF. As DNA, the CDR3 is TGTGCCAGCAGCGACATGGGTAGCACAGATACGCAGTATTTT.

The rearrangement links TRBV20-1 to TRBJ2-7; 11 bases align to TRBD2. From germline, CDR1 is DFQATT and CDR2 SNEGSKA (reference sequence). V was pared by 3 bases and J by 6 bases, with 13 bases of the junction left unmatched. This CDR3 region has 16 residues. The DNA for the CDR3 is TGCAGTGCTAGTTCTGTGACTAGCGGGGCCGTCGGCGAGCAGTACTTC. It encodes CSASSVTSGAVGEQYF.

The chain uses TRBV7-8 and TRBJ1-6; D remains unclear. Germline V gene data show CDR1 as SGHVS and CDR2 as FQNEAQ. This CDR3 region has 14 residues. Trimming took 4 bases from V and 8 from J, leaving 12 bases between them. For the CDR3, the DNA is TGTGCCAGCAGCTCCGAGAGAAGCCATTCACCCCTCCACTTT. Its protein product is CASSSERSHSPLHF.

V gene TRBV5-1 combines with J gene TRBJ2-7; the match to TRBD1 covers 8 bases. CDR1 SGHRS and CDR2 YFSETQ come from the germline V gene. V shed 1 base, J shed 2 bases, and the junction held 5 bases outside the gene matches. The CDR3 covers 15 residues. CDR3 nucleotide sequence: TGCGCCAGCAGCTTGTGGACAGGGTCAACCTACGAGCAGTACTTC. Protein: CASSLWTGSTYEQYF.

The chain joins TRBV11-2 to TRBJ2-3; the D is unclear. Trimming left V 5 bases short and J 7 bases short, with 10 bases between. The CDR3 contains 12 residues. From germline, CDR1 is SGHAT and CDR2 FQNNGV. Written as DNA, the CDR3 is TGTGCCAGCAGCCCCATTTCCAATACGCAGTATTTT. As protein: CASSPISNTQYF.

The V and J genes are TRBV3-1 (or the pseudogene TRBV3-2) and TRBJ2-7; tentatively, D is TRBD2 (7 bases). Trimming took 1 base from V and 4 from J, leaving 14 bases between them. Germline loops: CDR1 LGHDT, CDR2 YNNKEL (reference sequence). This CDR3 is 15 amino acids long. The CDR3 DNA reads as TGTGCCAGCAGCCAAGTTGGGGGGGCGGAATACGAGCAGTACTTC. This codes for CASSQVGGAEYEQYF.

The chain links TRBV27 to TRBJ2-7; D might be TRBD1 (6 bases). With 7 bases removed from V and 5 bases from J, the gap between germline ends came to 15 bases. This CDR3 region has 13 residues. The germline V gene encodes CDR1 MNHEY and CDR2 SMNVEV (reference sequence). The CDR3 loop reads CASNRQGLNEQYF. DNA for the CDR3: TGTGCCAGCAATCGGCAGGGGTTGAACGAGCAGTACTTC.

On this clone itself: The germline gene is not matched at one end of the junction; a read error may be the cause. V and J are TRBV15 and TRBJ2-3, with 11 bases identical to TRBD1. Germline lookup yields CDR1 LNHNV and CDR2 YYDKDF (reference sequence). This CDR3 comprises 17 residues. This chain's CDR3 is CVTSRGQGASFTDTQYF. The CDR3 DNA reads TGTGTCACCAGCAGAGGACAGGGGGCTTCCTTCACAGATACGCAGTATTTT.

The chain joins TRBV7-8 to TRBJ2-3, with 14 bases that match TRBD2. The CDR3 sequence is 18 residues long. Germline CDR1 is SGHVS and CDR2 is FQNEAQ. Trimming took 5 bases from V and 4 from J; bases not matched to a gene: 11. The CDR3 loop is CASSRGSTSGGGADTQYF. The CDR3 DNA reads as TGTGCCAGCAGCCGCGGGTCGACTAGCGGGGGGGGTGCAGATACGCAGTATTTT.

V and J are TRBV5-1 and TRBJ2-2; D not certain. The CDR3 runs to 18 residues. The V end lost 0 bases, the J end lost 3 bases, and 18 bases lay between the germline ends. From germline, CDR1 is SGHRS and CDR2 YFSETQ. CDR3 nucleotide sequence: TGCGCCAGCAGCTTGGCCTCGAGCCGTCTCACTTACACCGGGGAGCTGTTTTTT. It specifies CASSLASSRLTYTGELFF.

This rearrangement joins TRBV3-1 (or the pseudogene TRBV3-2) to TRBJ2-3; 8 nucleotides align to TRBD2. The CDR3 runs to 15 residues. V shed 1 base, J shed 5 bases, and the junction held 5 bases outside the gene matches. Germline V lookup: CDR1 LGHDT, CDR2 YNNKEL (reference sequence). Here the CDR3 reads CASSQAGGRQDTQYF. The CDR3 DNA reads as TGTGCCAGCAGCCAAGCGGGAGGGCGGCAAGATACGCAGTATTTT.

This clone occurred a few times. V gene TRBV11-2 combines with J gene TRBJ2-7; D gene unclear. There are 14 residues in the CDR3. Germline CDR1 and CDR2: SGHAT and FQNNGV. Trimming stripped 4 bases from V and 7 bases from J, with 17 bases between. CDR3 nucleotide sequence: TGTGCCAGCAGCTCGGTGTTGGTATCATATGAGCAGTACTTC. Translated, it gives CASSSVLVSYEQYF. The variable domain in full, with the rest retrieved from reference TRBV11-2 and TRBJ2-7, is EAGVAQSPRYKIIEKRQSVAFWCNPISGHATLYWYQQILGQGPKLLIQFQNNGVVDDSQLPKDRFSAERLKGVDSTLKIQPAKLEDSAVYLCASSSVLVSYEQYFGPGTRLTVT.